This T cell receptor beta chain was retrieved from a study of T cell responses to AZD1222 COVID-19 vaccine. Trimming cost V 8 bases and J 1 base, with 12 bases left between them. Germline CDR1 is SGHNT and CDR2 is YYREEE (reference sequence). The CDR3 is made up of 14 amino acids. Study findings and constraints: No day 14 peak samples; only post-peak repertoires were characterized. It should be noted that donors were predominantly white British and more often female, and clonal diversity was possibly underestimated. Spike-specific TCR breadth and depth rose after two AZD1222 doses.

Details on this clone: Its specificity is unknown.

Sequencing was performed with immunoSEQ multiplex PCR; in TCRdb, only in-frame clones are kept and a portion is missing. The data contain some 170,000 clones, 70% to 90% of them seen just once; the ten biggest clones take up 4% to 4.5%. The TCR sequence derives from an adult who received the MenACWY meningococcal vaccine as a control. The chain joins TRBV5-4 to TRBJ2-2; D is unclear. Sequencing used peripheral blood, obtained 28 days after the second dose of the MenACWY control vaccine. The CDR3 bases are TGTGCCAGTCAGCTGTACAGGAACACCGGGGAGCTGTTTTTT. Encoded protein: CASQLYRNTGELFF.